This entry is about one TCR beta chain. This clonotype came up a few times. What this receptor recognizes is not known. Within one base of it there is no much larger clone, and no base qualities were kept. This sample is drawn from a study of T cells of healthy individuals (dated by TCRdb to the late 2010s). Per the germline V gene, MGHRA is the CDR1 and YSYEKL is the CDR2. The V and J ends are trimmed by 1 base and 4 bases, leaving 13 bases between them. The CDR3 spans 16 residues, from the cysteine through the phenylalanine. CDR3 DNA only is kept here, 48 bases in frame from base 1. The library was prepared using 5' RACE. Reads for this sample came from an Illumina MiSeq. TCRdb reanalyzed the raw reads on its own, using fastp at Q25 for trimming and MiXCR for clone calling, and kept in-frame beta chains. For every CDR3 protein sequence, its rows merge into one entry that carries the most common genes and DNA. The sample contains around 98,000 distinct CDR3 sequences, 15% to 20% of them found a single time. Under 7.5% of the sample is in the top ten clones.

The clonotype originates from a human donor in good health. This sequence uses TRBV4-1 and TRBJ2-2, with no confident D gene call. The bases are TGCGCCAGCAGCCAAGTTTACCCTTTCGGCACCGGGGAGCTGTTTTTT. Its product reads: CASSQVYPFGTGELFF.